This T cell receptor beta chain came from a study of T cell changes during pregnancy in multiple sclerosis. V lost 0 bases and J 4 bases, leaving 7 bases between the germline ends. CDR1 is SGHRS, CDR2 YFSETQ, per germline. This CDR3 is built from 13 residues. Method: immunoSEQ multiplex PCR; TCRdb's copy keeps in-frame clones and lacks some. The sample yields 50,000 or so clones, approximately 92% seen once. The sample was CD4+ T cells from peripheral blood mononuclear cells, taken before pregnancy. The TCR originated in a female donor with multiple sclerosis, enrolled in a pregnancy study. The chain joins TRBV5-1 to TRBJ2-5; D possibly corresponds to TRBD1 (6 bases). CDR3 protein: CASSLGRGETQYF. The CDR3 bases are TGCGCCAGCAGCTTGGGCAGGGGAGAGACCCAGTACTTC.